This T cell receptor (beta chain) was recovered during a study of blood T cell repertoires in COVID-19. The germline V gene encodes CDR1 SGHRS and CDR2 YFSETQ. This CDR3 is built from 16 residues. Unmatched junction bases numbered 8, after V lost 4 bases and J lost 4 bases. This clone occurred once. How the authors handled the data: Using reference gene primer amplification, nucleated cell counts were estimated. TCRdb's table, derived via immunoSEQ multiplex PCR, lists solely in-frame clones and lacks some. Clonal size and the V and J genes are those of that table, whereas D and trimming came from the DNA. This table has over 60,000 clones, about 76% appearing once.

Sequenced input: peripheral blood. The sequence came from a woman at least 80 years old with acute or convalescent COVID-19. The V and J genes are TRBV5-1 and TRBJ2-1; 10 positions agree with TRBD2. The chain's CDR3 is CASSPGLAGAYNEQFF. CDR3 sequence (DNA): TGCGCCAGCAGCCCGGGCCTAGCGGGAGCGTACAATGAGCAGTTCTTC.